This passage covers 15 T cell receptor beta chains from one sample sequenced in a study of T cell responses to AZD1222 COVID-19 vaccine. TCRdb keeps only in-frame clones here, not all; method: immunoSEQ multiplex PCR. The sample records 110,000 or so clones, about nine tenths being singletons. Sequencing used peripheral blood, obtained on day 0 of AZD1222 vaccination. These receptors were collected from an adult in good health.

V is TRBV6-5 and J is TRBJ1-3, with D hard to call. This CDR3 has 12 residues. Germline V CDR1 and CDR2: MNHEY, SVGAGI. V was pared by 7 bases and J by 0 bases, with 4 bases between. The CDR3 loop is CASTSSGNTIYF. CDR3 nucleotide sequence: TGTGCCAGCACGAGCTCTGGAAACACCATATATTTT.

This chain uses TRBV28 with TRBJ2-5; D is possibly TRBD2 (6 bases). Germline V lookup: CDR1 MDHEN, CDR2 SYDVKM. The germline V and J ends were trimmed by 2 bases and 0 bases, with 7 bases remaining between them. The CDR3 consists of 14 residues. CDR3 protein: CASSLAGNQETQYF. The CDR3 bases are TGTGCCAGCAGTTTAGCGGGGAACCAAGAGACCCAGTACTTC. Full variable domain (outside the CDR3, taken from reference TRBV28 and TRBJ2-5): DVKVTQSSRYLVKRTGEKVFLECVQDMDHENMFWYRQDPGLGLRLIYFSYDVKMKEKGDIPEGYSVSREKKERFSLILESASTNQTSMYLCASSLAGNQETQYFGPGTRLLVL.

J is TRBJ2-7 and V is TRBV5-1, with 9 bases aligning to TRBD1. CDR1 SGHRS and CDR2 YFSETQ come from the germline V gene. The CDR3 runs to 13 residues. V lost 4 bases to trimming and J lost 3 bases; unmatched junction nucleotides: 2. The CDR3, as DNA: TGCGCCAGCAGCAAGACAGGGGGCTACGAGCAGTACTTC. The encoded protein is CASSKTGGYEQYF.

V and J are TRBV7-8 and TRBJ1-5; 12 nucleotides align to TRBD1. This CDR3 spans 17 amino acids. The V gene's germline CDR1 is SGHVS and CDR2 FQNEAQ. V dropped 1 base and J dropped 4; count of bases not matched to a gene: 5. The CDR3 DNA sequence: TGTGCCAGCAGCTTAGTCGGGACAGGGGGCCCTAATCAGCCCCAGCATTTT. It is translated as CASSLVGTGGPNQPQHF.

V gene TRBV27 combines with J gene TRBJ2-3; 8 positions match TRBD1. The CDR3 extends over 16 amino acids. From germline, CDR1 is MNHEY and CDR2 SMNVEV (reference sequence). The V and J ends lost 3 bases and 4 bases, in that order; junction bases with no gene match: 9. Here the CDR3 reads CASSLPPGQGSDTQYF. CDR3 DNA sequence: TGTGCCAGCAGTTTGCCCCCTGGACAGGGTTCAGATACGCAGTATTTT.

This clone was found once. The chain is built from TRBV4-3 and TRBJ2-3, with 8 bases that match TRBD2. Germline loops: CDR1 LGHNA, CDR2 YSLEER. With 4 bases clipped from V and 1 base from J, the junction kept 10 bases outside the gene matches. The CDR3 is 17 residues long. The CDR3 bases are TGCGCCAGCAGCCTTGAATACCTGCGGGGGGGCACAGATACGCAGTATTTT. Translated: CASSLEYLRGGTDTQYF.

The V gene is TRBV7-8, the J gene TRBJ2-3, with D unclear. V lost 1 base and J 6 bases, leaving 11 bases between the germline ends. The CDR3 covers 14 residues. CDR1 is SGHVS and CDR2 is FQNEAQ in the germline V gene. The CDR3 nucleotides read TGTGCCAGCAGCTTAGGGCAACTGGGGGATACGCAGTATTTT. It specifies CASSLGQLGDTQYF.

The chain employs TRBV5-6 and TRBJ2-2, with D tentatively TRBD2 (6 bases). Trimming shortened V by 1 base and J by 5 bases, and 12 bases separated the two germline ends. Looked up from germline, CDR1 is SGHDT and CDR2 is YYEEEE. The CDR3 totals 15 residues. Here the CDR3 DNA reads TGTGCCAGCAGCTTGACTAGCTTCTTGACCGGGGAGCTGTTTTTT. Amino acids: CASSLTSFLTGELFF. Variable domain in full (rest from reference TRBV5-6 and TRBJ2-2): DAGVTQSPTHLIKTRGQQVTLRCSPKSGHDTVSWYQQALGQGPQFIFQYYEEEERQRGNFPDRFSGHQFPNYSSELNVNALLLGDSALYLCASSLTSFLTGELFFGEGSRLTVL.

Only one count was recorded for this clone. The rearrangement links TRBV9 to TRBJ2-3, with 8 nucleotides matching TRBD2. This CDR3 comprises 15 residues. After removal of 2 bases from V and 0 bases from J, the junction contained 2 bases not matched to a gene. Germline V gene sequence: CDR1 SGDLS, CDR2 YYNGEE. CDR3 coding DNA: TGTGCCAGCAGCGTTAGCGGGACTAGCACAGATACGCAGTATTTT. Translating gives CASSVSGTSTDTQYF.

The chain recombines TRBV27 with TRBJ1-6; 7 bases are a match to TRBD1. J lost 9 bases, V lost 0 bases, and 5 bases had no gene match. The CDR3 has 15 residues. The V gene's germline CDR1 is MNHEY and CDR2 SMNVEV (reference sequence). The CDR3 sequence is CASSLSQTGTSPLHF. The DNA of the CDR3 is TGTGCCAGCAGTTTATCGCAGACAGGGACTTCACCCCTCCACTTT.

This rearrangement joins TRBV4-3 to TRBJ2-2; 7 bases fit TRBD1. Germline lookup yields CDR1 LGHNA and CDR2 YSLEER. The V segment lost 5 bases and the J segment 6 bases; nucleotides outside the gene matches: 6. CDR3 length equals 14 residues. The CDR3 reads CASSAYRGPGELFF. CDR3 nucleotides: TGCGCCAGCAGCGCATACAGGGGCCCCGGGGAGCTGTTTTTT.

V and J are TRBV10-1 and TRBJ2-1, with 9 bases fitting TRBD2. Unmatched junction bases numbered 9, after V lost 8 bases and J lost 7 bases. Germline V lookup: CDR1 WNHNN, CDR2 SYGVQD (reference sequence). CDR3 length: 14 residues. The CDR3 DNA sequence: TGCGCCAGCGGGGATAGCGGGAGTTTGAATGAGCAGTTCTTC. This gives the protein CASGDSGSLNEQFF.

The chain couples TRBV6-2 or TRBV6-3 to TRBJ1-4; D not resolved. The CDR3 totals 15 residues. Looked up from germline, CDR1 is MNHEY and CDR2 is SVGEGT. V lost 4 bases and J 8 bases, leaving 17 bases between the germline ends. In DNA, the CDR3 is TGTGCCAGCAGTTTCTCCGGGGTAAGACCCGAAAAACTGTTTTTT. Residues: CASSFSGVRPEKLFF.

CDR3: CASSYSDRGVRNTEAFF. The CDR3 DNA reads as TGTGCCAGCAGTTACTCTGACAGGGGGGTTCGGAACACTGAAGCTTTCTTT. V and J are TRBV6-2 or TRBV6-3 and TRBJ1-1; 9 bases line up with TRBD1. Trimming cost V 0 bases and J 1 base; bases outside gene matches: 6. This CDR3 has 17 residues. The V gene's germline CDR1 is MNHEY and CDR2 SVGEGT.

The gene calls are TRBV28 and TRBJ2-7; a weak D match, TRBD1 (6 bases). Trimming left V 5 bases short and J 3 bases short, with 17 bases between. CDR1 and CDR2 from the germline V gene are MDHEN and SYDVKM. The CDR3 consists of 15 residues. CDR3 nucleotide sequence: TGTGCCAGCAGTCCCTCCCTCGGACAGTACTACGAGCAGTACTTC. Its translation: CASSPSLGQYYEQYF. Drawing the rest from reference TRBV28 and TRBJ2-7, the complete variable domain is DVKVTQSSRYLVKRTGEKVFLECVQDMDHENMFWYRQDPGLGLRLIYFSYDVKMKEKGDIPEGYSVSREKKERFSLILESASTNQTSMYLCASSPSLGQYYEQYFGPGTRLTVT.